Listed here are 9 T cell receptor beta chains from one sample, sequenced in a study of Tregs in tolerant kidney transplant recipients. Data came from immunoSEQ multiplex PCR; TCRdb stores just in-frame clones and leaves some out. The sample has about 30,000 clones. Sample: CD8+ T cells from blood, taken before the transplant. Receptors originate from a human donor who received a combined kidney and bone marrow transplant.

CDR3: CASSLASTNEQFF. Partial CDR3 DNA: TGTGCCAGCAGCTTAGCTAGTACCAATGAG. This rearrangement joins TRBV11-3 to TRBJ2-1; D is unclear. The read ends 3 residues early relative to the CDR3; the germline J gene fills the gap. The V gene's germline CDR1 is SGHNT and CDR2 YENEEA. V shed 1 base and J shed 6 bases, with 7 bases lying between them. The CDR3 has 13 residues. The variable domain in full, with the rest retrieved from reference TRBV11-3 and TRBJ2-1, is EAGVVQSPRYKIIEKKQPVAFWCNPISGHNTLYWYLQNLGQGPELLIRYENEEAVDDSQLPKDRFSAERLKGVDSTLKIQPAELGDSAVYLCASSLASTNEQFFGPGTRLTVL.

This chain's CDR3 is CASSLVGETGQPQHF. The CDR3 bases that were read are TGCGCCAGCAGCTTGGTAGGGGAAACAGGTCAGCCC. V usage is TRBV5-1 and J usage is TRBJ1-5, with TRBD1 as a possible D gene (5 bases). The CDR3 end lies 3 residues beyond the end of the read and is filled in from the germline J gene. Deletions cut 0 bases from V and 6 bases from J, with 13 bases between. The CDR3 loop spans 15 amino acids. Germline V CDR1 and CDR2: SGHRS, YFSETQ.

The DNA read from the CDR3 is TGTGCCAGTAACTCCGGACTAGCGGGAGGGTGGGAGACC. Protein: CASNSGLAGGWET. The whole CDR3 protein is CASNSGLAGGWETQYF. The gene calls are TRBV19 and TRBJ2-5; 15 bases are shared with TRBD2. The read gets to within 3 residues of the CDR3 end, and the germline J gene fills in the rest. The CDR3 length is 16 residues. Looked up from germline, CDR1 is LNHDA and CDR2 is SQIVND (reference sequence). With V trimmed by 7 bases and J by 5 bases, 8 bases remained unmatched.

As for this clone: The read ends 3 residues early relative to the CDR3; the germline J gene fills the gap. The chain has TRBV19 and TRBJ2-5, with a tentative D call TRBD1 (7 bases). Germline V gene data show CDR1 as LNHDA and CDR2 as SQIVND (reference sequence). The germline V and J ends were trimmed by 5 bases and 2 bases, with 18 bases remaining between them. This CDR3 region has 16 residues. CDR3 residues: CASSLRGGTVQETQYF. The part of the CDR3 DNA that was read is TGTGCCAGTAGTCTCAGAGGCGGGACAGTTCAAGAGACC.

Comment on this clone: The read ends 3 residues early relative to the CDR3; the germline J gene fills the gap. The rearrangement uses TRBV5-1 and TRBJ1-1, with 8 bases aligning to TRBD1. Germline lookup yields CDR1 SGHRS and CDR2 YFSETQ. The CDR3 sequence is 13 residues long. CDR3 DNA, as far as it was read: TGCGCCAGCAGCTTGACAGGGGGGTATGTA. Translation gives CASSLTGGYV. The CDR3 reads in full as CASSLTGGYVAFF.

Comments on this clone: The CDR3 extends 3 residues past the end of the read, so its final part is completed from the germline J gene. V is TRBV30 and J is TRBJ2-3, with TRBD2 matching 7 bases. The germline gives CDR1 GTSNPN, CDR2 SVGIG (reference sequence). CDR3 length equals 13 residues. The CDR3 bases that were read are TGTTCGGGGGGTCACCTTAGCACAGATACG. Its translation is CSGGHLSTDT. The full CDR3 protein is CSGGHLSTDTQYF.

A note on this clone: The read comes to an end 3 residues before the CDR3 does, leaving the germline J gene to fill in the end. This sequence joins TRBV19 and TRBJ1-5; 7 bases map to TRBD1. The CDR3 is 15 residues long. V trimming: 2 bases; J trimming: 4 bases; junction bases outside the gene matches: 5. CDR1 is LNHDA and CDR2 is SQIVND in the germline V gene (reference sequence). The chain's CDR3 is CASSILPGGNQPQHF. The part of the CDR3 DNA that was read is TGTGCCAGTAGTATATTGCCAGGGGGAAATCAGCCC. Full variable domain (remainder filled in from reference TRBV19 and TRBJ1-5): DGGITQSPKYLFRKEGQNVTLSCEQNLNHDAMYWYRQDPGQGLRLIYYSQIVNDFQKGDIAEGYSVSREKKESFPLTVTSAQKNPTAFYLCASSILPGGNQPQHFGDGTRLSIL.

To note about this clone: The sequence runs out 3 residues before the end of the CDR3; the remainder is reconstructed from the germline J gene. The rearrangement joins TRBV29-1 to TRBJ1-1; weak D call: TRBD1 (6 bases). The germline V gene has CDR1 SQVTM and CDR2 ANQGSEA. V lost 6 bases and J 1 base, leaving 15 bases between the germline ends. The CDR3 length is 14 residues. The covered CDR3 bases are TGCAGCGTCGCCCAGGGGATTACGAACACTGAA. Residues: CSVAQGITNTE. Given in full, the CDR3 is CSVAQGITNTEAFF.

Notes on this clone: The read terminates 3 residues before the CDR3 end, so the remaining end is supplied by the germline J gene. The V and J genes are TRBV29-1 and TRBJ2-1; the D gene is possibly TRBD2 (5 bases). Trimming stripped 4 bases from V and 7 bases from J, with 8 bases between. The CDR3 contains 11 residues. CDR1 and CDR2 (germline): SQVTM, ANQGSEA. The sequenced part of the CDR3 DNA is TGCAGCGTTGGAGGGCTTAATGAG. This gives the protein CSVGGLNE. The entire CDR3 reads CSVGGLNEQFF.